This TCR beta chain was recovered during a study of preoperative IRX-2 immunotherapy in early breast cancer. Data came from immunoSEQ multiplex PCR; TCRdb stores just in-frame clones and leaves some out. The table lists more than 20,000 clones, more than 80% of them singletons. Germline V lookup: CDR1 LNHNV, CDR2 YYDKDF (reference sequence). V lost 0 bases and J lost 0, with 10 bases in between. The length of the CDR3 is 16 residues. Indicated treatment: preoperative locoregional IRX-2 cytokine immunotherapy. Preoperative locoregional IRX-2 cytokine immunotherapy was tested in the phase Ib source study.

This receptor was identified in a human donor with breast cancer. Here the sequenced sample was lymph node tissue, taken after IRX-2 immunotherapy. The J gene is TRBJ2-3, the V gene TRBV15, with a tentative D call TRBD2 (6 bases). CDR3 in amino acids: CATSRDWGVSTDTQYF. The CDR3, as DNA: TGTGCCACCAGCAGAGATTGGGGGGTAAGCACAGATACGCAGTATTTT. Full variable domain (missing parts from reference TRBV15 and TRBJ2-3): DAMVIQNPRYQVTQFGKPVTLSCSQTLNHNVMYWYQQKSSQAPKLLFHYYDKDFNNEADTPDNFQSRRPNTSFCFLDIRSPGLGDTAMYLCATSRDWGVSTDTQYFGPGTRLTVL.